This T cell receptor (beta chain) was recovered during a study of blood T cell repertoires in COVID-19. Study in general: Acute and convalescent COVID-19 specimens originated in the United States, Italy and Spain. Sources were T cells, B-cell-depleted T cells, or PBMCs; the material itself was cDNA or gDNA.

In the original processing: Reference gene primers were amplified, and this amplification served to estimate nucleated cell counts. Only in-frame clones appear in the TCRdb table, and some are missing; sequencing was by immunoSEQ multiplex PCR. V and J calls and clone size are those listed in that table; D and trimming were worked out from the DNA. The repertoire includes under 85,000 clones, about 83% of them detected once, and approximately 4.9% sits in the top ten. The length of the CDR3 is 13 residues. V was trimmed by 6 bases and J by 3 bases, leaving 9 bases between them. This TCR was sampled from a woman of 80 years or more with active or convalescent COVID-19. Material: peripheral blood. The J gene is TRBJ1-5, the V gene TRBV12-3 or TRBV12-4; possible D gene TRBD1, 5 bases. Written as DNA, the CDR3 is TGTGCCAGCAGAGACAGTTTCAATCAGCCCCAGCATTTT. Translation gives CASRDSFNQPQHF.